These T cell receptor beta chains were read from a single sample in a study of OX40 agonist ivuxolimab in advanced cancers. Method: immunoSEQ multiplex PCR; TCRdb's copy keeps in-frame clones and lacks some. In the table there are some 70,000 clones, approximately 78% of which are singletons. Specimen: CD4+ or CD8+ T cells sorted from blood, collected in a trial of the OX40 agonist ivuxolimab. The receptor source for this set is an adult with an advanced solid tumor such as melanoma, head and neck, liver or kidney cancer. CDR3s include the opening cysteine and the closing phenylalanine or tryptophan. Each record gives: D gene, J gene, clone size, V gene, CDR3 protein, CDR3 DNA. The D gene is left open where the match is weak. Rows may omit the clone size; those that give it use once, few, many or a size class.

d_gene: .
j_gene: TRBJ1-5
abundance: once
v_gene: TRBV7-8
CDR3aa: CASSLQWGQPQHF
CDR3nt: TGTGCCAGCAGCTTACAATGGGGTCAGCCCCAGCATTTT

d_gene: .
j_gene: TRBJ1-2
abundance: .
v_gene: TRBV2
CDR3aa: CASSEPGTAGYTF
CDR3nt: TGTGCCAGCAGTGAACCGGGGACGGCTGGCTACACCTTC

d_gene: .
j_gene: TRBJ2-5
abundance: .
v_gene: TRBV27
CDR3aa: CASSLQQGSQETQYF
CDR3nt: TGTGCCAGCAGTTTACAACAGGGAAGTCAGGAGACCCAGTACTTC

d_gene: .
j_gene: TRBJ1-1
abundance: once
v_gene: TRBV28
CDR3aa: CASSLVGVVRINTEAFF
CDR3nt: TGTGCCAGCAGTTTGGTCGGGGTTGTGAGGATTAACACTGAAGCTTTCTTT

d_gene: .
j_gene: TRBJ2-5
abundance: .
v_gene: TRBV6-1
CDR3aa: CASSEFVQETQYF
CDR3nt: TGTGCCAGCAGTGAATTTGTACAAGAGACCCAGTACTTC

d_gene: .
j_gene: TRBJ1-5
abundance: .
v_gene: TRBV19
CDR3aa: CASNRITSNQPQHF
CDR3nt: TGTGCCAGTAACCGTATTACTAGCAATCAGCCCCAGCATTTT

d_gene: .
j_gene: TRBJ2-5
abundance: .
v_gene: TRBV5-6
CDR3aa: CASRNARRDETQYF
CDR3nt: TGTGCCAGCAGAAATGCCCGCAGGGACGAGACCCAGTACTTC

d_gene: TRBD2
j_gene: TRBJ2-7
abundance: .
v_gene: TRBV10-3
CDR3aa: CAITSTSGLLYEQYF
CDR3nt: TGTGCCATCACCTCGACTAGCGGCTTACTCTACGAGCAGTACTTC

d_gene: TRBD1
j_gene: TRBJ2-5
abundance: .
v_gene: TRBV7-3
CDR3aa: CASSPGTGSETQYF
CDR3nt: TGTGCCAGCAGCCCCGGGACAGGGAGTGAGACCCAGTACTTC

d_gene: .
j_gene: TRBJ2-5
abundance: .
v_gene: TRBV7-8
CDR3aa: CASSLGTQHAGETQYF
CDR3nt: TGTGCCAGCAGCTTAGGTACACAACATGCTGGGGAGACCCAGTACTTC

d_gene: .
j_gene: TRBJ2-5
abundance: .
v_gene: TRBV4-1
CDR3aa: CASSQQGTKETQYF
CDR3nt: TGCGCCAGCAGCCAGCAGGGGACTAAAGAGACCCAGTACTTC

d_gene: .
j_gene: TRBJ2-7
abundance: few
v_gene: TRBV6-1
CDR3aa: CASSVVGFGHEQYF
CDR3nt: TGTGCCAGCAGTGTTGTGGGATTTGGGCACGAGCAGTACTTC